The 14 T cell receptor beta chains in this list originate from one sample, sequenced in a study of T cells in Graves' hyperthyroidism and ophthalmopathy. What was amplified from RNA transcripts were TCR beta CDR3 regions. Carried out on the TCR CDR3, a first-round RT-PCR used the HTBI primer set. Via MiXCR, TCRdb re-called the multiplex PCR reads, giving one row per CDR3 protein. The sample contains about 620,000 distinct CDR3 sequences, 15% to 20% of which appear only once. Sequenced sample: blood. The receptors here all came from a woman in her 30s with Graves' hyperthyroidism.

As for this clonotype: It may be a read error: a sequence one base away is much more abundant. This chain links TRBV19 with TRBJ2-1; 9 nucleotides line up with TRBD1. This CDR3 region has 14 residues. CDR1 and CDR2 from the germline V gene are LNHDA and SQIVND (reference sequence). The CDR3 nucleotides read TGTGCCAGTAGTCCGGGACAGGGCTGGAATGAGCAGCTCTTC. Translating it yields CASSPGQGWNEQLF.

This clonotype was picked up many times. The CDR3 DNA is TGCAGTGCTAGACTAGCGGGACTCCAAGAGACCCAGTACTTC. This codes for CSARLAGLQETQYF. V usage is TRBV20-1 and J usage is TRBJ2-5, with 9 bases identical to TRBD2. This CDR3 region has 14 residues. Germline CDR1 reads DFQATT; CDR2 reads SNEGSKA (reference sequence). J was trimmed by 1 base and V by 2 bases; bases with no gene match: 2.

Concerning this clonotype: An end of the junction does not agree with germline; a read error may underlie this. The chain carries TRBV6-2 or TRBV6-3 and TRBJ1-6; D remains ambiguous. Germline CDR1 and CDR2: MNHEY and SVGEGT. This CDR3 is built from 13 residues. The CDR3 region is CAISESPNSPLHF. CDR3 sequence (DNA): TGTGCCATCAGTGAGTCTCCAAATTCACCCCTCCACTTT.

Of note for this clonotype: A much larger clone lies one base from this, so it may be a read error. The rearrangement links TRBV6-2 or TRBV6-3 to TRBJ1-1; 10 bases line up with TRBD1. In germline, CDR1 is MNHEY, CDR2 SVGEGT. CDR3 length: 15 residues. DNA of the CDR3: TGTACCAGTCAGGGACAGGGGTATATGGACACTGAAGCTTTCTTT. As protein: CTSQGQGYMDTEAFF.

This clonotype was counted ten times or more. J is TRBJ1-1 and V is TRBV6-1; TRBD1 is a possible D gene (6 bases). The V and J ends lost 8 bases and 2 bases respectively, with 15 bases between them. This CDR3 contains 14 residues. Germline values: CDR1 MNHNS, CDR2 SASEGT. The CDR3 nucleotides read TGTGCCAGCGGGGGCCTGGGGGACAACACTGAAGCTTTCTTT. Its protein product is CASGGLGDNTEAFF.

This clonotype has at least ten counts. The chain links TRBV12-3 or TRBV12-4 to TRBJ2-1; 9 nucleotides line up with TRBD2. After removal of 6 bases from V and 6 bases from J, the junction contained 9 bases not matched to a gene. The CDR3 has 15 residues. The CDR3 sequence is CASSPLAGPLNEQFF. Written as DNA, the CDR3 is TGTGCCAGCAGCCCTCTAGCGGGGCCTCTCAATGAGCAGTTCTTC.

This clonotype has at least ten counts. The chain has TRBV5-1 and TRBJ1-1; the D is unclear. This CDR3 region has 14 residues. Deletions cut 0 bases from V and 3 bases from J, with 9 bases between. The germline gives CDR1 SGHRS, CDR2 YFSETQ. This CDR3 is CASSLGPRDTEAFF. The CDR3, as DNA: TGCGCCAGCAGCTTGGGTCCCCGGGACACTGAAGCTTTCTTT.

This clonotype was seen a few times. The rearrangement joins TRBV27 to TRBJ1-6, with 8 bases fitting TRBD1. This CDR3 is built from 14 residues. V lost 7 bases, J lost 6 bases, and 5 bases stayed unmatched. In germline, CDR1 is MNHEY, CDR2 SMNVEV (reference sequence). The CDR3 nucleotides read TGTGCCAGCACTCCTCAGGGGGCTAATTCACCCCTCCACTTT. This sequence encodes CASTPQGANSPLHF.

The gene calls are TRBV2 and TRBJ2-2; D possibly corresponds to TRBD2 (5 bases). This CDR3 contains 14 residues. V was pared by 8 bases and J by 4 bases, with 14 bases between. CDR1 is SNHLY, CDR2 FYNNEI, per germline. Here the CDR3 reads CASGEILATGELFF. In DNA form, the CDR3 reads TGTGCCAGCGGGGAGATCCTAGCCACCGGGGAGCTGTTTTTT.

This clonotype has just one count. CDR3 nucleotide sequence: TGTGCCAGTAGTATAAAAATGGGTCTGGCTGGCGTAGATACGCAGTATTTT. It translates to CASSIKMGLAGVDTQYF. This rearrangement joins TRBV19 to TRBJ2-3; D unresolved. Germline values: CDR1 LNHDA, CDR2 SQIVND (reference sequence). With 2 bases removed from V and 5 bases from J, the gap between germline ends came to 20 bases. This CDR3 is built from 17 residues.

In regard to this clonotype: Without the conserved terminal phenylalanine or tryptophan, this CDR3 likely stems from a read error. This chain links TRBV28 with TRBJ2-5; the match to TRBD1 covers 7 bases. J gave up 1 base and V 6 bases, and 11 bases lay outside the gene matches. The germline CDR1 and CDR2 sequences are MDHEN and SYDVKM. CDR3 length: 16 amino acids. CDR3 DNA: TGTGCCAGCAGGCCTACAGGGGTAATGGCCCAAGAGACCCAGTACCTC. As protein: CASRPTGVMAQETQYL.

This clonotype was detected many times. J is TRBJ2-7 and V is TRBV28; either TRBD1 or TRBD2 may fit D (5 bases each). V gave up 6 bases and J gave up 4 bases, with 16 bases separating them. Germline CDR1 reads MDHEN; CDR2 reads SYDVKM. The CDR3 is made up of 14 amino acids. The CDR3 reads CASSQPGTGYEQYF. In DNA, the CDR3 is TGTGCCAGCAGCCAACCCGGGACGGGTTACGAGCAGTACTTC.

In its sample, this clonotype was seen many times. This chain links TRBV28 with TRBJ2-3; 7 bases align to TRBD2. This CDR3 comprises 15 residues. Germline lookup yields CDR1 MDHEN and CDR2 SYDVKM. The trim removed 6 bases at V and 3 bases at J, leaving 9 bases unmatched. The CDR3 DNA reads TGTGCCAGCAGAGCCGCCGGGACTACAACAGATACGCAGTATTTT. Translated, it gives CASRAAGTTTDTQYF.

This clonotype showed up many times. This rearrangement joins TRBV27 to TRBJ1-5; possible D gene TRBD1, 6 bases. With 6 bases removed from V and 5 bases from J, the gap between germline ends came to 8 bases. The CDR3 is 12 amino acids. The V gene's germline CDR1 is MNHEY and CDR2 SMNVEV (reference sequence). The CDR3 here is CASRTGHQPQHF. The CDR3 DNA is TGTGCCAGCAGGACAGGCCATCAGCCCCAGCATTTT.